The rows below give T cell receptor beta chains drawn from one sample of a study of read filtering for tumor transcriptome and immune sequencing. Via MiXCR, TCRdb re-called the reads, giving one row per CDR3 protein. The sample consists of around 140,000 distinct CDR3 sequences, under 15% of them appearing once. The source material was a population of CD138-negative cells sorted from bone marrow. Receptor source: a donor older than 35 with multiple myeloma. CDR3s include the opening cysteine and the closing phenylalanine or tryptophan. A D gene is named only where the DNA matches it firmly. Some rows have no size entry. The others give once, few or many, or a class for an expanded clone.

16	-	many	TRBJ2-2	TRBV24-1	CATSDTTRRNTGELFF	TGTGCCACCAGTGATACGACTCGTAGGAACACCGGGGAGCTGTTTTTT
11	-	many	TRBJ2-3	TRBV7-9	CAGTDTDTQYF	TGTGCCGGAACCGACACAGATACGCAGTATTTT
12	-	many	TRBJ1-5	TRBV5-8	CASSLSNQPQHF	TGTGCCAGCAGCCTGAGCAATCAGCCCCAGCATTTT
12	-	many	TRBJ2-3	TRBV11-2	CASSLKMDTQYF	TGTGCCAGCAGCTTAAAAATGGATACGCAGTATTTT
17	TRBD1	-	TRBJ1-3	TRBV7-9	CASSLFSDRAPGNTIYF	TGTGCCAGCAGCTTATTCTCCGACAGGGCTCCAGGAAACACCATATATTTT
15	-	few	TRBJ2-1	TRBV11-1	CASSLLSGTYNEQFF	TGTGCCAGCAGCTTATTGAGCGGCACCTACAATGAGCAGTTCTTC
13	TRBD1	medium-sized	TRBJ1-5	TRBV29-1	CSVGDRVGQPQHF	TGCAGCGTCGGAGACAGGGTGGGTCAGCCCCAGCATTTT
14	-	many	TRBJ1-1	TRBV7-9	CASSFVKGITEAFF	TGTGCCAGCAGCTTCGTTAAGGGGATCACTGAAGCTTTCTTT
18	-	many	TRBJ2-3	TRBV11-3	CASSLVFVTVSSTDTQYF	TGTGCCAGCAGCTTGGTGTTCGTGACTGTTTCTAGCACAGATACGCAGTATTTT
16	-	many	TRBJ2-1	TRBV7-9	CASSLGRTSSYNEQFF	TGTGCCAGCAGCTTAGGGAGAACGAGCTCCTACAATGAGCAGTTCTTC
15	-	many	TRBJ2-1	TRBV6-1	CASSKRDISYNEQFF	TGTGCCAGCAGTAAGAGGGACATATCTTACAATGAGCAGTTCTTC
13	-	few	TRBJ1-1	TRBV5-1	CASSLVMNTEAFF	TGCGCCAGCAGCTTGGTCATGAACACTGAAGCTTTCTTT
10	-	many	TRBJ2-1	TRBV29-1	CSVLSASQFF	TGCAGCGTTCTCTCGGCATCCCAGTTCTTC
15	-	-	TRBJ1-2	TRBV10-3	CAISEDSSKGLGYTF	TGTGCCATCAGTGAGGACAGCTCTAAGGGCCTTGGCTACACCTTC
14	-	many	TRBJ2-7	TRBV5-4	CASSLEGSTYEQYF	TGTGCCAGCAGCTTGGAGGGTTCCACCTACGAGCAGTACTTC
19	TRBD2	many	TRBJ2-1	TRBV7-9	CASSLAWIAGVPSYNEQFF	TGTGCCAGCAGCTTAGCGTGGATAGCGGGAGTTCCCTCCTACAATGAGCAGTTCTTC
11	-	many	TRBJ2-7	TRBV12-3/TRBV12-4	CASSTLNEQYF	TGTGCCAGCAGTACCCTTAACGAGCAGTACTTC
15	-	many	TRBJ1-4	TRBV5-1	CASSDLDSNNEKLFF	TGCGCCAGCAGCGACCTCGACAGCAATAATGAAAAACTGTTTTTT
14	TRBD1	many	TRBJ2-1	TRBV20-1	CSARLDRGRNEQFF	TGCAGTGCTAGATTGGACAGGGGGCGAAATGAGCAGTTCTTC
12	TRBD1	-	TRBJ1-2	TRBV27	CASSRTGHGYTF	TGTGCCAGCAGCAGGACAGGCCATGGCTACACCTTC
15	TRBD1	many	TRBJ2-7	TRBV6-5	CASSLGQPGPYEQYF	TGTGCCAGCAGTTTGGGACAGCCAGGCCCCTACGAGCAGTACTTC
15	-	-	TRBJ1-1	TRBV3-1	CASSQERGMNTEAFF	TGTGCCAGCAGCCAAGAAAGGGGGATGAACACTGAAGCTTTCTTT
17	TRBD1	many	TRBJ2-1	TRBV12-3/TRBV12-4	CAIARGQGATTYNEQFF	TGTGCCATAGCCCGGGGACAGGGGGCTACTACCTACAATGAGCAGTTCTTC
14	-	many	TRBJ2-5	TRBV19	CASSTRTRQETQYF	TGTGCCAGTAGTACCAGGACAAGACAAGAGACCCAGTACTTC
21	TRBD2	many	TRBJ2-1	TRBV20-1	CSARTGTSGSAYKLNYNEQFF	TGCAGTGCTAGAACCGGGACTAGCGGGAGTGCGTATAAACTGAACTACAATGAGCAGTTCTTC
17	TRBD2	many	TRBJ2-2	TRBV20-1	CSARVPSGRAGTGELFF	TGCAGTGCTAGAGTCCCTAGCGGGAGGGCGGGCACCGGGGAGCTGTTTTTT
13	-	many	TRBJ2-1	TRBV7-9	CASRGANPNEQFF	TGTGCCAGCAGGGGGGCAAACCCCAATGAGCAGTTCTTC
12	-	many	TRBJ1-1	TRBV29-1	CSVAPYTGEAFF	TGCAGCGTCGCCCCTTATACAGGAGAAGCTTTCTTT
13	-	few	TRBJ1-1	TRBV7-9	CASSPYGDTEAFF	TGTGCCAGCAGCCCCTACGGGGACACTGAAGCTTTCTTT
16	TRBD2	many	TRBJ2-1	TRBV19	CASSMEAGASYNEQFF	TGTGCCAGTAGTATGGAGGCGGGAGCTTCCTACAATGAGCAGTTCTTC
15	-	many	TRBJ1-4	TRBV19	CASSKRTATNEKLFF	TGTGCCAGTAGTAAGAGGACGGCAACTAATGAAAAACTGTTTTTT
14	TRBD2	many	TRBJ2-1	TRBV29-1	CSVARLAKYNEQFF	TGCAGCGTTGCTAGACTAGCGAAGTACAATGAGCAGTTCTTC
17	-	many	TRBJ2-6	TRBV5-1	CASSPPGLSSGANVLTF	TGCGCCAGCAGCCCCCCAGGTTTAAGCTCTGGGGCCAACGTCCTGACTTTC
13	-	-	TRBJ1-3	TRBV24-1	CATSDDIGNTIYF	TGTGCCACCAGTGATGACATAGGAAACACCATATATTTT
16	TRBD2	-	TRBJ2-2	TRBV12-3/TRBV12-4	CASTLLAGGNTGELFF	TGTGCCAGCACCCTCCTAGCGGGAGGGAACACCGGGGAGCTGTTTTTT
14	-	many	TRBJ2-1	TRBV5-4	CASSLSTNYNEQFF	TGTGCCAGCAGCTTGAGTACAAACTACAATGAGCAGTTCTTC
15	TRBD1	many	TRBJ2-2	TRBV5-8	CASSWTGDSTGELFF	TGTGCCAGCAGCTGGACAGGGGATAGCACCGGGGAGCTGTTTTTT
16	TRBD2	many	TRBJ2-1	TRBV4-2	CASSAQGSGSYNEQFF	TGTGCCAGCAGCGCCCAGGGTAGCGGGAGCTACAATGAGCAGTTCTTC
14	-	-	TRBJ1-1	TRBV10-3	CAISELGGATEAFF	TGTGCCATCAGTGAGCTTGGGGGGGCCACTGAAGCTTTCTTT
17	TRBD1	many	TRBJ2-1	TRBV30	CAWSSPQQGRSYNEQFF	TGTGCCTGGAGTAGCCCTCAACAGGGGCGCTCCTACAATGAGCAGTTCTTC
14	TRBD2	many	TRBJ2-1	TRBV27	CASSYRTSALEQFF	TGTGCCAGCAGTTATCGGACTAGCGCCCTTGAGCAGTTCTTC
15	TRBD2	many	TRBJ2-3	TRBV5-1	CASSKGTSGTDTQYF	TGCGCCAGCAGCAAAGGGACTAGCGGCACAGATACGCAGTATTTT
16	-	-	TRBJ1-2	TRBV18	CASSPTDLRAAGGYTF	TGTGCCAGCTCTCCGACCGACCTCCGGGCAGCCGGTGGCTACACCTTC
14	TRBD2	few	TRBJ2-1	TRBV5-1	CASSSGLAPREQFF	TGCGCCAGCAGCTCGGGACTAGCACCTCGTGAGCAGTTCTTC
16	TRBD1	many	TRBJ1-1	TRBV6-5	CASSLYSGTASVEAFF	TGTGCCAGCAGTTTATACTCCGGGACAGCGTCTGTTGAAGCTTTCTTT
17	TRBD2	many	TRBJ2-1	TRBV12-3/TRBV12-4	CASSPKGLAGVGNEQFF	TGTGCCAGCAGTCCTAAGGGACTAGCGGGAGTTGGGAATGAGCAGTTCTTC
16	TRBD2	many	TRBJ2-2	TRBV20-1	CSARDRGSSDTGELFF	TGCAGTGCTAGAGATCGCGGGAGTTCTGACACCGGGGAGCTGTTTTTT
13	-	many	TRBJ2-1	TRBV20-1	CSATRPYANEQFF	TGCAGTGCTACCCGACCGTACGCCAATGAGCAGTTCTTC
15	TRBD1	many	TRBJ2-1	TRBV7-9	CASSWGTGGYNEQFF	TGTGCCAGCAGCTGGGGGACAGGGGGCTACAATGAGCAGTTCTTC
12	-	many	TRBJ2-2	TRBV7-3	CASSVRAGELFF	TGTGCCAGCAGCGTCAGGGCCGGGGAGCTGTTTTTT
15	-	many	TRBJ1-1	TRBV19	CASSIDLSRATEAFF	TGTGCCAGTAGTATAGATCTTAGCAGGGCCACTGAAGCTTTCTTT